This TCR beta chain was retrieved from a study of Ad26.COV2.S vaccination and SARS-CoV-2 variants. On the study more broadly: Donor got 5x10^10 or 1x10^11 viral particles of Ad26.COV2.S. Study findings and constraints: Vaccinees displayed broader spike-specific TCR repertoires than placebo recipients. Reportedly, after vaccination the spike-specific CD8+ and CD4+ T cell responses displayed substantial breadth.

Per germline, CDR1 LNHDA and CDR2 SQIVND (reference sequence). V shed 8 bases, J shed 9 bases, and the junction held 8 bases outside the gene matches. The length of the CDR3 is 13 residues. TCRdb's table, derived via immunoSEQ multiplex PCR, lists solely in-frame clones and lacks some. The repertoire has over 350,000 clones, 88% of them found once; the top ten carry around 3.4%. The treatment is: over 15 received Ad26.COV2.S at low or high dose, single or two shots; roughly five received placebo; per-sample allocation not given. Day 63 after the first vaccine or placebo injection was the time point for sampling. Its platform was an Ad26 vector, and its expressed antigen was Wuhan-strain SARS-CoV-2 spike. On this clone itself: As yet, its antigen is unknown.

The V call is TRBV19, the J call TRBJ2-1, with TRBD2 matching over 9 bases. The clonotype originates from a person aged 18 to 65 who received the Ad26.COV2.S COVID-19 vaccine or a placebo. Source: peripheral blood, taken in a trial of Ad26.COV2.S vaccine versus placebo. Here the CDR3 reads CASSGGGAAEQFF. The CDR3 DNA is TGTGCCAGTTCAGGCGGGGGGGCGGCTGAGCAGTTCTTC.